The next 6 T cell receptor beta chains were all read from a single sample in a study of post-analysis software for immune sequencing data. Study results and limitations: TRBV segments more frequent in patients than in controls numbered roughly five and included TRBV5-6, TRBV5-1 and TRBV20-1.

These receptors have no identified antigens. The authors incorporated unique molecular identifiers into the TCR beta cDNA libraries. One entry per CDR3 protein results from TCRdb running MiXCR on the PCR reads. The repertoire consists of some 690,000 distinct CDR3 sequences, with less than 35% occurring once and the leading ten covering more than 0.55%. Input material: blood. The receptors come from a girl under 18 with multiple sclerosis.

The chain has TRBV12-3 or TRBV12-4 and TRBJ1-4; D is ambiguous. V dropped 8 bases and J dropped 3 bases, with 16 bases sitting between them. CDR3 length equals 15 residues. In DNA, the CDR3 is TGTGCCAGCGGACGCCTGACGGGGTCTAATGAAAAACTGTTTTTT. Encoded protein: CASGRLTGSNEKLFF.

This chain connects TRBV12-3 or TRBV12-4 to TRBJ1-5; the match to TRBD1 covers 12 bases. V shed 5 bases and J 15 bases; nucleotides not matched to a gene: 11. The CDR3 totals 14 residues. The CDR3 DNA follows: TGTGCCAGCAGTCCCGGGACAGGGGGCCGAGATTCGCATTTT. It is translated as CASSPGTGGRDSHF.

The chain has TRBV9 and TRBJ2-3, with 7 positions matching TRBD1. The V segment lost 6 bases and the J segment 2 bases; nucleotides outside the gene matches: 9. CDR3 length: 15 residues. Germline loops: CDR1 SGDLS, CDR2 YYNGEE. As DNA, the CDR3 is TGTGCCAGCAACGGAACAGGACAGGCCACAGATACGCAGTATTTT. Amino acid sequence: CASNGTGQATDTQYF.

Here the CDR3 reads CSAEVQGARGYTF. The CDR3 DNA follows: TGCAGCGCCGAGGTGCAGGGGGCGCGAGGCTACACCTTC. The V call is TRBV29-1, the J call TRBJ1-2; 8 positions match TRBD1. After removal of 7 bases from V and 8 bases from J, the junction contained 12 bases not matched to a gene. Germline CDR1 reads SQVTM; CDR2 reads ANQGSEA. The CDR3 loop spans 13 amino acids.

Here the CDR3 DNA reads TGTGCCAGCAGTTTATACAAGGACGCGTACCGTCGACAGGAGTCCTACAATGAGCAGTTCTTC. Translated: CASSLYKDAYRRQESYNEQFF. V gene TRBV28 combines with J gene TRBJ2-1; D possibly corresponds to TRBD1 (6 bases). V lost 1 base and J 1 base, leaving 26 bases between the germline ends. The CDR3 extends over 21 amino acids. Germline-derived CDR1 and CDR2 are MDHEN and SYDVKM.

The chain employs TRBV27 and TRBJ1-2; D gene unclear. Trimming took off 4 bases at V and 6 bases at J, with 9 bases between the two ends. The germline V gene has CDR1 MNHEY and CDR2 SMNVEV (reference sequence). The CDR3 has 12 residues. CDR3 DNA: TGTGCCAGCAGTTCCGGGGTCCATGGCTACACCTTC. Encoded protein: CASSSGVHGYTF.